This T cell receptor (beta chain) came from a study of Graves' ophthalmopathy and Graves' hyperthyroidism. Study as a whole: Prior to any treatment, peripheral blood was collected at the time of initial diagnosis.

Scientists amplified the TCR beta CDR3 regions from RNA transcripts. Second-round multiplex PCR followed a first-round RT-PCR using HTBI primers. TCRdb fed the multiplex PCR reads into MiXCR, producing one record per CDR3 protein. The sample has almost 400,000 distinct CDR3 sequences, roughly 18% seen once; the top ten hold roughly 1.5%. V shed 3 bases and J 4 bases; nucleotides not matched to a gene: 6. In germline, CDR1 is DFQATT, CDR2 SNEGSKA (reference sequence). The CDR3 runs 15 residues. Study-level points and caveats: Forecasting of ophthalmopathy progression by the model achieved over 55% sensitivity and 72% to 85% specificity. In separating ophthalmopathy from stable hyperthyroidism, a 13-signature model achieved nearly 90% sensitivity and nearly 84% specificity.

Fresh peripheral blood, around 9.3 ml, was the PBMC source. With regard to this clonotype: The antigen remains unidentified.

The sample consisted of peripheral blood. This chain links TRBV20-1 with TRBJ1-6, with 7 bases fitting TRBD1. This clonotype was obtained from a woman aged 18 to 35 with Graves' ophthalmopathy. CDR3 region: CSARFPGQYNSPLHF. CDR3 coding DNA: TGCAGTGCTAGGTTCCCGGGACAGTATAATTCACCCCTCCACTTT.